These 9 T cell receptor beta chains share one sample of origin, sequenced in a study of T cells in Graves' hyperthyroidism and ophthalmopathy (dated by TCRdb to between 2019 and 2020). Library preparation was by multiplex PCR. Data came from an Illumina HiSeq 2000. The TCR beta CDR3 regions were amplified from the RNA transcripts. For the first round of RT-PCR on the TCR CDR3, the HTBI primer set was used together with the Qiagen OneStep RT-PCR kit. Using fastp trimming at Q25 and MiXCR clonotype assembly, TCRdb reanalyzed the public sequencing data and kept in-frame beta chains. When rows share a CDR3 protein, they turn into one entry using the most common DNA and genes. This sample holds hundreds of thousands of distinct CDR3 sequences; roughly a third were observed only once. The top ten clones comprise around 30% of the sample. Input material: blood. The receptor set was obtained from a woman in her thirties or forties with Graves' hyperthyroidism.

This chain connects TRBV5-4 to TRBJ1-6, with unresolved D. Germline lookup yields CDR1 SGHNT and CDR2 YYREEE (reference sequence). The CDR3 sequence is 17 residues long. V gave up 1 base and J gave up 0 bases, with 11 bases separating them. The CDR3 sequence: CASSLNTSSSYNSPLHF. In nucleotides, the CDR3 is TGTGCCAGCAGCTTGAATACTTCGAGCTCCTATAATTCACCCCTCCACTTT.

The rearrangement uses TRBV12-3 or TRBV12-4 and TRBJ1-1; no firm D call. The CDR3 is 14 amino acids. V lost 1 base and J lost 7, with 13 bases in between. CDR3 protein: CASSLEQISVEAFF. Here the CDR3 DNA reads TGTGCCAGCAGTTTAGAACAGATATCTGTTGAAGCTTTCTTT.

This clonotype was detected only a few times. This chain links TRBV6-6 with TRBJ2-7; possibly TRBD2 for D (6 bases). Deletions cut 4 bases from V and 2 bases from J, with 18 bases between. Germline CDR1 and CDR2: MNHNY and SVGAGI (reference sequence). The CDR3 covers 16 residues. CDR3 bases: TGTGCCAGCAGTTCTCAACCGGGACTCCCAACCTACGAGCAGTACTTC. It encodes CASSSQPGLPTYEQYF.

J is TRBJ2-5 and V is TRBV12-3 or TRBV12-4; 7 nucleotides agree with TRBD1. The trim removed 7 bases at V and 8 bases at J, leaving 13 bases unmatched. The CDR3 is 14 residues long. DNA of the CDR3: TGTGCCAGCACCTCAGGGACAGCCCCGGGCACCCAGTACTTC. It codes for CASTSGTAPGTQYF.

This clonotype was recorded at least ten times. The chain has TRBV12-3 or TRBV12-4 and TRBJ1-2; TRBD1 aligns across 7 bases. The CDR3 extends over 14 amino acids. J lost 5 bases, V lost 0 bases, and 3 bases had no gene match. CDR3 protein: CASSLAQGEYGYTF. Written as DNA, the CDR3 is TGTGCCAGCAGTTTAGCGCAGGGGGAATATGGCTACACCTTC.

There are many counts of this clonotype. The V and J genes are TRBV19 and TRBJ1-4; no reliable D call. Between the trimmed V and J ends, which lost 4 bases and 7 bases, there was a span of 13 bases. CDR1 is LNHDA and CDR2 is SQIVND in the germline V gene (reference sequence). The CDR3 consists of 14 residues. The CDR3 spells CASSTDLSGEKLFF. The CDR3 DNA reads as TGTGCCAGTAGTACGGACCTATCAGGTGAAAAACTGTTTTTT.

The chain uses TRBV29-1 and TRBJ2-3; the D gene is possibly TRBD2 (6 bases). In germline, CDR1 is SQVTM, CDR2 ANQGSEA. This CDR3 region has 14 residues. Trimming left V 3 bases short and J 0 bases short, with 10 bases between. This chain's CDR3 is CSVEAGTSTDTQYF. CDR3 nucleotides: TGCAGCGTTGAGGCAGGGACTAGCACAGATACGCAGTATTTT.

In the case of this clonotype: A much larger clone lies one base from this, so it may be a read error. The chain combines TRBV7-2 with TRBJ1-1; TRBD1 might be the D (5 bases). Trimming took off 11 bases at V and 4 bases at J, with 17 bases between the two ends. CDR3 length: 13 amino acids. Germline V gene sequence: CDR1 SGHTA, CDR2 FQGNSA. CDR3 sequence: CAAGWGQGTEAFF. CDR3 sequence (DNA): TGTGCCGCAGGATGGGGCCAGGGCACTGAAGCTTTCTTT.

The chain is built from TRBV15 and TRBJ2-7; 9 bases map to TRBD2. Looked up from germline, CDR1 is LNHNV and CDR2 is YYDKDF (reference sequence). V gave up 3 bases and J gave up 5 bases; unmatched junction bases: 8. The CDR3 loop spans 15 amino acids. CDR3 amino acids: CATSSSLGTSNEQYF. Written as DNA, the CDR3 is TGTGCCACCAGCAGCAGCTTGGGGACTAGCAACGAGCAGTACTTC.